The T cell receptor (beta chain) described here comes from a study of neurological immune-mediated disorders. Many counts were recorded for this clonotype. The CDR3 extends over 13 amino acids. Germline V gives CDR1 SGHRS, CDR2 YFSETQ. V lost 4 bases, J lost 2 bases, and 9 bases lay in between. A single record per CDR3 protein comes from TCRdb applying MiXCR to the 5' RACE reads. The repertoire holds tens of thousands of distinct CDR3 sequences, with 4% to 5.5% as singletons. The gene calls are TRBV5-1 and TRBJ2-5; TRBD1 might be the D (5 bases). The clonotype originates from a man aged 45-65 years with multiple sclerosis. The sequenced sample consisted of PBMCs. The CDR3 protein is CASSPDIQETQYF. CDR3 nucleotides: TGCGCCAGCAGCCCGGACATACAAGAGACCCAGTACTTC.